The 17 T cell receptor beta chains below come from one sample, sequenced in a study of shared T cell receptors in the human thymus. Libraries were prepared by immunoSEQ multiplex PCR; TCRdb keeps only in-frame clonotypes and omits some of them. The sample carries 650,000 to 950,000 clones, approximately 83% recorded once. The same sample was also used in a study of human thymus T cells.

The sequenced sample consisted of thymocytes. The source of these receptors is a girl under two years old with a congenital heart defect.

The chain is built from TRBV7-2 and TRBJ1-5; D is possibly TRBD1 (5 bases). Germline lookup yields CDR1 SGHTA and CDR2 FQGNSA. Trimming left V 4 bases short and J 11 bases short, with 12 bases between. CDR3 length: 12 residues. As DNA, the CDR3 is TGTGCCAGCAGCTCGGGGGAAATGGCCCAGCATTTT. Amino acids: CASSSGEMAQHF.

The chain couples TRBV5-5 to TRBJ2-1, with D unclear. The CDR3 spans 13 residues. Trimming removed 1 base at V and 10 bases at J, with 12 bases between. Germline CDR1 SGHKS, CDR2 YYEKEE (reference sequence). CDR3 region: CASSLYPVFEQFF. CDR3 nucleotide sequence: TGTGCCAGCAGCTTGTATCCGGTATTCGAGCAGTTCTTC.

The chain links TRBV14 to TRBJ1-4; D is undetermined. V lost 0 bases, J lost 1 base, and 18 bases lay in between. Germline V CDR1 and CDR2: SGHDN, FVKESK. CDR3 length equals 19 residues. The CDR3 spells CASSQDKLRARLTNEKLFF. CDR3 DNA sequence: TGTGCCAGCAGCCAAGATAAGTTGCGGGCACGGTTAACTAATGAAAAACTGTTTTTT.

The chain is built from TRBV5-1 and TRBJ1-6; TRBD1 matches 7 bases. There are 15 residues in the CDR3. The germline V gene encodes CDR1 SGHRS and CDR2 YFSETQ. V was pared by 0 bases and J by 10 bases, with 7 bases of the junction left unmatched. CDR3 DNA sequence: TGCGCCAGCAGCTTGGCAGGGGGTAAGGGGTCACCCCTCCACTTT. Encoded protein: CASSLAGGKGSPLHF. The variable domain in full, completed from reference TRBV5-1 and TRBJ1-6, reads KAGVTQTPRYLIKTRGQQVTLSCSPISGHRSVSWYQQTPGQGLQFLFEYFSETQRNKGNFPGRFSGRQFSNSRSEMNVSTLELGDSALYLCASSLAGGKGSPLHFGNGTRLTVT.

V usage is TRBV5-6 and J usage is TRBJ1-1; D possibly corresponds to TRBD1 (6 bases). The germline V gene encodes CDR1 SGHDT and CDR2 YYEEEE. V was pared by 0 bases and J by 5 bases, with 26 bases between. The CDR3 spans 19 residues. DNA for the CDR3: TGTGCCAGCAGCTTGGGAAGGCTCCCTAGGGGGGGGGCGTATACTGAAGCTTTCTTT. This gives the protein CASSLGRLPRGGAYTEAFF.

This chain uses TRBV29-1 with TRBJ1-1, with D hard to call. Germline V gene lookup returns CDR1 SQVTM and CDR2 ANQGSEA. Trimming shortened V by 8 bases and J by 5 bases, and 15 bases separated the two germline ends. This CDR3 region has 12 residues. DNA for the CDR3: TGCAGCTCCAGACGGGGTAGGACTGAAGCTTTCTTT. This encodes CSSRRGRTEAFF.

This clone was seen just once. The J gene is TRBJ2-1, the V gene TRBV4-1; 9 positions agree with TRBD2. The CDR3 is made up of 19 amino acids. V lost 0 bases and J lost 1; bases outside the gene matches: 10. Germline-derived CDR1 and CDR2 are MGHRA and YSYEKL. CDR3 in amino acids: CASSQEIPSGAISYNEQFF. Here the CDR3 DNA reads TGCGCCAGCAGCCAAGAAATTCCTAGCGGGGCGATATCCTACAATGAGCAGTTCTTC.

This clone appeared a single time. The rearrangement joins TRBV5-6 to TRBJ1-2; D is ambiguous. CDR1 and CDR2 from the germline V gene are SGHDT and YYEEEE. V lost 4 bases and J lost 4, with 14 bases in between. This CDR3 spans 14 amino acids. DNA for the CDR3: TGTGCCAGCAGCACGACCCCGCAGGCCTATGGCTACACCTTC. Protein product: CASSTTPQAYGYTF.

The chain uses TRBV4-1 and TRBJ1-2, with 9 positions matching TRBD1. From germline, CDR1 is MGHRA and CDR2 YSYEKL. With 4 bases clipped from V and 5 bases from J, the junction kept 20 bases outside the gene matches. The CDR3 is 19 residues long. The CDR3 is CASSPPSDTKTGGEYGYTF. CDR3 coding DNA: TGCGCCAGCAGCCCGCCCTCGGACACGAAGACAGGGGGGGAGTATGGCTACACCTTC.

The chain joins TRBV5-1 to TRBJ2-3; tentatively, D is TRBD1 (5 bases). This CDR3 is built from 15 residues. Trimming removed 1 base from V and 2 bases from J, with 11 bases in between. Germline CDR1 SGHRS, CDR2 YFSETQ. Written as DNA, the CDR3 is TGCGCCAGCAGCTTGATAGGACACTCCACAGATACGCAGTATTTT. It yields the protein CASSLIGHSTDTQYF.

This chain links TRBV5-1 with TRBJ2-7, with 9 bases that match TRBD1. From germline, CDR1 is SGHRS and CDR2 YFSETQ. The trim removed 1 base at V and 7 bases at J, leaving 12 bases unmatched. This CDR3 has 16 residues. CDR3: CASSLKLGQGFREQYF. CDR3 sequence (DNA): TGCGCCAGCAGCTTGAAGCTGGGACAGGGTTTTAGGGAGCAGTACTTC.

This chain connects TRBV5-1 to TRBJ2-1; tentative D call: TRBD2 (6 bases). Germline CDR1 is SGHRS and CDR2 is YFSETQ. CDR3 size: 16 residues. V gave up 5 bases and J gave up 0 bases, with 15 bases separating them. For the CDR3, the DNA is TGCGCCAGCAGGAGACGGGACTTTAGCTCCTACAATGAGCAGTTCTTC. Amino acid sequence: CASRRRDFSSYNEQFF.

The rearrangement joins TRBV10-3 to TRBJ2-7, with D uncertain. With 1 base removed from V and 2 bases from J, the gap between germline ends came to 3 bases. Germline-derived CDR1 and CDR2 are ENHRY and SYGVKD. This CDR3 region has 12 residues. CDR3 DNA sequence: TGTGCCATCAGTGAGTGGCCCTACGAGCAGTACTTC. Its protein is CAISEWPYEQYF.

The chain's CDR3 is CASSLNWTRAYEQYF. Here the CDR3 DNA reads TGTGCCAGCAGTTTAAACTGGACTAGGGCTTACGAGCAGTACTTC. The genes are TRBV27 and TRBJ2-7, with 7 bases lining up with TRBD2. The CDR3 has 15 residues. Trimming at V came to 2 bases and at J to 4 bases, leaving 8 bases not matched to a gene. CDR1 MNHEY and CDR2 SMNVEV come from the germline V gene (reference sequence).

In DNA form, the CDR3 reads TGCGCCAGCAGCCAAGATTTGGGCCAGAGTGGAGGGGAGCTGTTTTTT. Protein: CASSQDLGQSGGELFF. This sequence joins TRBV4-3 and TRBJ2-2; D ambiguous. This CDR3 comprises 16 residues. V was pared by 0 bases and J by 8 bases, with 16 bases between. Germline V gene data show CDR1 as LGHNA and CDR2 as YSLEER.

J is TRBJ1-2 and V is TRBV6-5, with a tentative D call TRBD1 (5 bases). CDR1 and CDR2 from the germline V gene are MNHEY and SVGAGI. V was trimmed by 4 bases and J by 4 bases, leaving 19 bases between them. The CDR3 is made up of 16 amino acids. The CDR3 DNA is TGTGCCAGCAGTTTAGTCGCCTACGACAGCCCCTATGGCTACACCTTC. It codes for CASSLVAYDSPYGYTF.

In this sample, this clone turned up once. This CDR3 reads CASSPLFGGGNQPQHF. The CDR3 region has the DNA TGTGCCAGCAGTCCTCTCTTCGGGGGAGGCAATCAGCCCCAGCATTTT. This chain joins TRBV7-6 and TRBJ1-5, with D perhaps matching TRBD1 (5 bases). The CDR3 covers 16 residues. The V gene's germline CDR1 is SGHVS and CDR2 FNYEAQ. V lost 6 bases and J lost 2, with 17 bases in between.